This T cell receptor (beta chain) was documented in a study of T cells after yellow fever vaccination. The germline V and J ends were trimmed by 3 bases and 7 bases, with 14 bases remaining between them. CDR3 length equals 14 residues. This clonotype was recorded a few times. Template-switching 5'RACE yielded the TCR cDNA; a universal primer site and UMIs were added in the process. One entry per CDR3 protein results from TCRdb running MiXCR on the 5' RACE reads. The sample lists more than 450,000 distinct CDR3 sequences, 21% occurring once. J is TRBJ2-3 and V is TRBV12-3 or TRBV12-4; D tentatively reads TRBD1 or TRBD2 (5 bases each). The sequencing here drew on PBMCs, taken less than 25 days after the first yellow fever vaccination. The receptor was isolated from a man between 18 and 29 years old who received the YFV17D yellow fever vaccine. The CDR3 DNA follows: TGTGCCAGCAGTTTGAGGGACCCGGGGTATACGCAGTATTTT. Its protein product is CASSLRDPGYTQYF.